The 9 T cell receptor beta chains below come from one sample, sequenced in a study of cytomegalovirus exposure and HLA in healthy donors. Repertoires were generated with immunoSEQ multiplex PCR, while TCRdb's copy carries only in-frame clones and drops some. The table records around 220,000 clones, over 80% of them present only once. Sequencing used PBMCs. The receptors originated from a woman in her thirties in good health and CMV-seropositive.

V usage is TRBV30 and J usage is TRBJ1-1, with 7 bases that match TRBD1. The CDR3 spans 16 residues. The trim removed 0 bases at V and 1 base at J, leaving 8 bases unmatched. Germline values: CDR1 GTSNPN, CDR2 SVGIG (reference sequence). The CDR3 bases are TGTGCCTGGAGTGTACGACAGGGATTGGGGAACACTGAAGCTTTCTTT. It translates to CAWSVRQGLGNTEAFF. Variable domain in full (rest from reference TRBV30 and TRBJ1-1): SQTIHQWPATLVQPVGSPLSLECTVEGTSNPNLYWYRQAAGRGLQLLFYSVGIGQISSEVPQNLSASRPQDRQFILSSKKLLLSDSGFYLCAWSVRQGLGNTEAFFGQGTRLTVV.

The rearrangement links TRBV6-5 to TRBJ2-7; maybe TRBD1 (6 bases). V was shortened by 4 bases and J by 10 bases, with 23 bases between the two germline ends. The CDR3 is 15 amino acids. The V gene's germline CDR1 is MNHEY and CDR2 SVGAGI. The CDR3 nucleotides read TGTGCCAGCAGTTCTAGTTCGGCAGGGGTCGGAGCACAGTACTTC. Protein: CASSSSSAGVGAQYF.

This chain links TRBV7-9 with TRBJ1-1, with TRBD1 identical over 9 bases. Germline-derived CDR1 and CDR2 are SEHNR and FQNEAQ (reference sequence). With 2 bases clipped from V and 5 bases from J, the junction kept 6 bases outside the gene matches. The CDR3 runs to 15 residues. CDR3 protein: CASSLNRGRRTEAFF. CDR3 DNA: TGTGCCAGCAGCTTAAACAGGGGGCGCCGAACTGAAGCTTTCTTT.

J is TRBJ2-7 and V is TRBV13; no clear D. Germline loops: CDR1 PRHDT, CDR2 FYEKMQ (reference sequence). There are 13 residues in the CDR3. V was pared by 2 bases and J by 7 bases, with 12 bases between. CDR3 in DNA: TGTGCCAGCAGCTTAACTATACCTAGGGAGCAGTACTTC. This translates into CASSLTIPREQYF.

The chain employs TRBV5-6 and TRBJ1-4; D not resolved. CDR3 length: 14 amino acids. Looked up from germline, CDR1 is SGHDT and CDR2 is YYEEEE. V was clipped by 1 base and J by 7 bases, with 11 bases between them. CDR3 in DNA: TGTGCCAGCAGCTTGTTCCAAGACGGTGAAAAACTGTTTTTT. Translating gives CASSLFQDGEKLFF.

The chain carries TRBV7-6 and TRBJ2-1, with TRBD1 matching 10 bases. CDR3 size: 15 residues. CDR1 is SGHVS, CDR2 FNYEAQ, per germline. Trimming removed 6 bases from V and 7 bases from J; junction bases left unmatched: 9. The CDR3 protein is CASSRDRGGGNEQFF. CDR3 nucleotides: TGTGCCAGCAGTCGGGACAGGGGAGGTGGGAATGAGCAGTTCTTC.

The V gene is TRBV6-5, the J gene TRBJ2-7; a possible D gene is TRBD1 (5 bases). Trimming removed 3 bases at V and 2 bases at J, with 14 bases between. CDR3 length: 15 amino acids. Germline lookup yields CDR1 MNHEY and CDR2 SVGAGI. CDR3 loop: CASSYTGGPTYEQYF. DNA for the CDR3: TGTGCCAGCAGTTATACAGGCGGACCTACCTACGAGCAGTACTTC.

The V and J genes are TRBV19 and TRBJ2-7; 11 positions match TRBD2. The CDR3 covers 16 residues. Unmatched junction bases numbered 10, after V lost 6 bases and J lost 3 bases. Germline assignment: CDR1 LNHDA and CDR2 SQIVND (reference sequence). CDR3 residues: CASSPSTSGKYYEQYF. CDR3 nucleotides: TGTGCCAGTAGCCCCTCGACTAGCGGGAAGTACTACGAGCAGTACTTC.

This chain joins TRBV29-1 and TRBJ1-2, with D uncertain. The germline gives CDR1 SQVTM, CDR2 ANQGSEA. Trimming shortened V by 2 bases and J by 6 bases, and 19 bases separated the two germline ends. This CDR3 contains 15 residues. CDR3 nucleotide sequence: TGCAGCGTTGAATATGCCCGGCCGGATGGGGATGGCTACACCTTC. Its protein product is CSVEYARPDGDGYTF.